Listed below are T cell receptor beta chains from one sample, sequenced in a study of vaccination and CD4 T cells after COVID-19. TCRdb re-called the PCR reads with MiXCR, one entry per CDR3 protein. The profile shows more than 25,000 distinct CDR3 sequences, approximately 48% of them singletons. The sequencing used CD4+ T cells from blood, collected about 7 months after SARS-CoV-2 vaccination. The receptors shown here come from a human donor who had recovered from COVID-19. Both conserved end residues are part of each CDR3. The D gene is left open where the match is weak. Not every row has a clone size; where given, it reads once, few, many or a size class.

J,D,V,size,CDR3,DNA
TRBJ1-5,-,TRBV2,-,CASSEVSAGTQPQHF,TGTGCCAGCAGTGAAGTGTCGGCAGGGACTCAGCCCCAGCATTTT
TRBJ1-1,-,TRBV7-9,-,CASSSRIYTEAFF,TGTGCCAGCAGCTCCAGGATATACACTGAAGCTTTCTTT
TRBJ2-2,-,TRBV4-1,-,CASSQAGWAGELFF,TGCGCCAGCAGCCAGGCAGGGTGGGCCGGGGAGCTGTTTTTT
TRBJ1-5,TRBD1,TRBV7-9,few,CASSLGTGNQPQHF,TGTGCCAGCAGCTTAGGGACAGGGAATCAGCCCCAGCATTTT
TRBJ1-1,-,TRBV7-6,-,CASSPQGVRTEAFF,TGTGCCAGCAGCCCACAGGGTGTGAGGACTGAAGCTTTCTTT
TRBJ2-5,-,TRBV19,-,CASSRRGGLETQYF,TGTGCCAGTAGTCGGAGGGGGGGTCTGGAGACCCAGTACTTC
TRBJ1-5,-,TRBV19,few,CASSPEPSGVWGQPQHF,TGTGCCAGTAGTCCCGAACCCTCAGGGGTTTGGGGTCAGCCCCAGCATTTT
TRBJ2-3,-,TRBV19,-,CASSIGGTRTDTQYF,TGTGCCAGTAGTATTGGAGGGACCCGCACAGATACGCAGTATTTT
TRBJ1-5,-,TRBV28,-,CASSPSRGGFYSNQPQHF,TGTGCCAGCAGTCCATCAAGGGGAGGGTTTTATAGCAATCAGCCCCAGCATTTT
TRBJ1-2,TRBD1,TRBV19,-,CASSIRGQGNYGYTF,TGTGCCAGTAGTATAAGAGGACAGGGAAACTATGGCTACACCTTC
TRBJ1-3,-,TRBV7-2,-,CASSLNTGAGNTIYF,TGTGCCAGCAGCCTAAATACGGGAGCTGGAAACACCATATATTTT
TRBJ2-5,-,TRBV19,-,CASSIRRRNPQETQYF,TGTGCCAGTAGTATTCGTCGTCGAAACCCCCAAGAGACCCAGTACTTC
TRBJ2-1,TRBD2,TRBV6-2/TRBV6-3,few,CASSYPTSGVANEQFF,TGTGCCAGCAGTTACCCGACTAGCGGGGTTGCCAATGAGCAGTTCTTC
TRBJ2-1,-,TRBV7-6,once,CASSFWGSVNEQFF,TGTGCCAGCAGCTTTTGGGGGAGTGTAAATGAGCAGTTCTTC
TRBJ2-2,-,TRBV4-2,-,CASSQERSGGELFF,TGTGCCAGCAGCCAAGAAAGGAGTGGCGGGGAGCTGTTTTTT
TRBJ2-7,-,TRBV7-9,-,CASSEPGRPYEQYF,TGTGCCAGCAGCGAACCGGGAAGACCCTACGAGCAGTACTTC
TRBJ1-2,-,TRBV7-9,-,CASSLGQGYTF,TGTGCCAGCAGCTTAGGACAGGGCTACACCTTC
TRBJ2-5,TRBD1,TRBV7-9,-,CASSRFSGQGAFETQYF,TGTGCCAGCAGCCGGTTTAGCGGACAGGGGGCTTTTGAGACCCAGTACTTC
TRBJ1-2,TRBD1,TRBV2,-,CASTDGQVGYGYTF,TGTGCCAGCACCGACGGACAGGTTGGCTATGGCTACACCTTC
TRBJ2-1,TRBD2,TRBV20-1,-,CSAKREGTYEQFF,TGCAGTGCGAAGCGGGAGGGGACATATGAGCAGTTCTTC
TRBJ2-7,TRBD2,TRBV6-1,few,CASKGLAGVWSSYEQYF,TGTGCCAGCAAAGGACTAGCGGGAGTTTGGAGCTCCTACGAGCAGTACTTC
TRBJ2-5,TRBD2,TRBV20-1,-,CSADIAGVVGETQYF,TGCAGTGCGGATATAGCGGGAGTAGTGGGAGAGACCCAGTACTTC
TRBJ2-2,-,TRBV28,-,CASTQILQLNTGELFF,TGTGCCAGCACCCAAATACTCCAACTGAACACCGGGGAGCTGTTTTTT
TRBJ2-3,TRBD2,TRBV20-1,-,CSALESGSGSSDTQYF,TGCAGTGCCCTTGAGTCAGGTAGCGGGAGCTCAGATACGCAGTATTTT
TRBJ2-1,TRBD1,TRBV11-3,-,CASSSRQGSYNEQFF,TGTGCCAGCAGCTCTCGACAGGGGTCCTACAATGAGCAGTTCTTC
TRBJ2-7,-,TRBV27,-,CASKRENGAYEQYF,TGTGCCAGCAAAAGGGAGAATGGGGCCTACGAGCAGTACTTC
TRBJ2-3,TRBD2,TRBV5-4,-,CASSPGLAGGPTDTQYF,TGTGCCAGCAGCCCGGGACTAGCGGGAGGGCCCACAGATACGCAGTATTTT
TRBJ2-7,TRBD2,TRBV6-5,-,CASSYSPGLAGGGYEQYF,TGTGCCAGCAGTTACTCTCCGGGACTAGCGGGAGGGGGATACGAGCAGTACTTC
TRBJ2-5,-,TRBV7-2,-,CASSLRGSRGETQYF,TGTGCCAGCAGCTTACGTGGCAGTCGGGGAGAGACCCAGTACTTC
TRBJ1-2,-,TRBV2,few,CASSPDPGTSGYTF,TGTGCCAGCAGCCCTGACCCCGGGACATCCGGCTACACCTTC
TRBJ2-7,TRBD1,TRBV10-3,-,CATRQGPTQYF,TGTGCCACCAGACAGGGACCAACGCAGTACTTC
TRBJ2-2,TRBD2,TRBV20-1,-,CSVRLAGNTGELFF,TGCAGTGTTAGACTAGCGGGTAACACCGGGGAGCTGTTTTTT
TRBJ1-2,TRBD1,TRBV5-8,once,CASSSTGFSGYTF,TGTGCCAGCAGCTCGACAGGGTTTAGCGGCTACACCTTC
TRBJ2-2,-,TRBV27,few,CASSLTVRGTGELFF,TGTGCCAGCAGTTTAACAGTCCGCGGCACCGGGGAGCTGTTTTTT
TRBJ2-7,-,TRBV7-6,-,CASSLAHDGGYEQYF,TGTGCCAGCAGCTTAGCCCATGATGGGGGCTACGAGCAGTACTTC
TRBJ2-7,TRBD2,TRBV7-6,-,CASSSGLGYEQYF,TGTGCCAGCAGCTCAGGACTAGGTTACGAGCAGTACTTC
TRBJ1-6,-,TRBV19,few,CASSIQANNSPLHF,TGTGCCAGTAGTATTCAGGCGAATAATTCACCCCTCCACTTT
TRBJ2-2,-,TRBV24-1,-,CATSDFASAVTGELFF,TGTGCCACCAGTGATTTTGCCAGCGCGGTTACCGGGGAGCTGTTTTTT
TRBJ2-7,TRBD2,TRBV7-2,few,CASSWTSRGEQYF,TGTGCCAGCAGCTGGACTAGCCGGGGCGAGCAGTACTTC
TRBJ2-7,-,TRBV25-1,-,CASGARGYEQYF,TGTGCCAGCGGGGCCCGGGGATACGAGCAGTACTTC
TRBJ2-3,TRBD2,TRBV2,-,CASSVTSGSDTQYF,TGTGCCAGCAGTGTGACTAGCGGGAGTGATACGCAGTATTTT
TRBJ2-7,-,TRBV20-1,-,CSAMSSSNIYEQYF,TGCAGTGCTATGAGTAGCAGTAATATTTACGAGCAGTACTTC
TRBJ2-3,TRBD2,TRBV4-1,few,CASKRTSRADTQYF,TGCGCCAGCAAAAGGACTAGTCGGGCAGATACGCAGTATTTT